Shown below are 11 T cell receptor beta chains from a single sample sequenced in a study of regulatory T cells in long-lasting Graves disease. Through Arm-PCR of CDR3 regions and iRepertoire HTBI primers, TCR beta libraries were built. TCRdb redid the calling of the multiplex PCR reads with MiXCR, one entry per CDR3 protein. The sample lists approximately 440,000 distinct CDR3 sequences, about a quarter seen once, with about a quarter in the top ten. Sample time point: persistent/refractory GD, antithyroid drugs over 5 years with positive TRAb. RNA from PBMCs was the source of the TCR library. Here the sequenced sample was peripheral blood mononuclear cells (PBMCs), taken when the disease was refractory, from a patient treated with antithyroid drugs. These receptors came from a female donor with Graves disease.

This chain uses TRBV6-2 or TRBV6-3 with TRBJ1-1; possible D gene TRBD1, 5 bases. From germline, CDR1 is MNHEY and CDR2 SVGEGT. The CDR3 consists of 14 residues. V shed 7 bases and J shed 3 bases, with 15 bases lying between them. CDR3 coding DNA: TGTGCCAGCACCTACGGGGCTAGGGACACTGAAGCTTTCTTT. Translated: CASTYGARDTEAFF.

The rearrangement links TRBV12-3 or TRBV12-4 to TRBJ2-7; weak D call: TRBD2 (5 bases). The CDR3 consists of 15 residues. Between the trimmed V and J ends, which lost 5 bases and 6 bases, there was a span of 20 bases. The DNA of the CDR3 is TGTGCCAGCAGTCGGAGGACGGACGGGGTGAGCGAGCAGTACTTC. Protein product: CASSRRTDGVSEQYF.

This clonotype has more than one count but fewer than ten. CDR3 amino acids: CASSPNSGVGNSPLHF. The CDR3 bases are TGTGCCAGCTCCCCTAATTCGGGGGTTGGAAATTCACCCCTCCACTTT. The V gene is TRBV18, the J gene TRBJ1-6, with a tentative D call TRBD1 (5 bases). Trimming removed 6 bases at V and 7 bases at J, with 19 bases between. Germline V gene sequence: CDR1 KGHSH, CDR2 LQKENI. The CDR3 spans 16 residues.

In its sample, this clonotype was seen a few times. V gene TRBV2 combines with J gene TRBJ2-7; 12 positions agree with TRBD2. V gave up 7 bases and J gave up 5 bases; unmatched junction bases: 6. Germline loops: CDR1 SNHLY, CDR2 FYNNEI. The CDR3 has 14 residues. This chain's CDR3 is CASNTRTSGDEQYF. CDR3 sequence (DNA): TGTGCCAGCAATACCCGGACTAGCGGGGACGAGCAGTACTTC.

This clonotype occurred a few times. V and J are TRBV7-2 and TRBJ2-4; 8 bases agree with TRBD2. V was clipped by 5 bases and J by 1 base; unmatched bases: 4. The CDR3 is made up of 15 amino acids. Germline loops: CDR1 SGHTA, CDR2 FQGNSA. DNA for the CDR3: TGTGCCAGCAGCGAGACTAGCGCTGCCAAAAACATTCAGTACTTC. This codes for CASSETSAAKNIQYF.

This clonotype was picked up a small number of times. The chain combines TRBV12-3 or TRBV12-4 with TRBJ2-3; TRBD2 agrees at 8 bases. Losses at the gene ends were 4 bases for V and 7 bases for J; bases not matched to a gene: 10. The CDR3 contains 15 residues. CDR3 sequence (DNA): TGTGCCAGCAGTTCACCCCGGGGGGGAATATATACGCAGTATTTT. It specifies CASSSPRGGIYTQYF.

A few counts support this clonotype. The V call is TRBV27, the J call TRBJ2-5, with TRBD1 matching over 7 bases. The trim removed 5 bases at V and 5 bases at J, leaving 8 bases unmatched. The V gene's germline CDR1 is MNHEY and CDR2 SMNVEV (reference sequence). The length of the CDR3 is 14 residues. The CDR3 nucleotides read TGTGCCAGCAGTCCACTTGACAGGGCTGAGACCCAGTACTTC. It translates to CASSPLDRAETQYF.

This clonotype occurred a few times. The V and J genes are TRBV29-1 and TRBJ2-5, with D uncertain. The CDR3 contains 13 residues. In germline, CDR1 is SQVTM, CDR2 ANQGSEA. Trimming stripped 3 bases from V and 1 base from J, with 9 bases between. The CDR3 coding sequence is TGCAGCGTTGAGAGTCAGGTCCAAGAGACCCAGTACTTC. It codes for CSVESQVQETQYF.

The table lists this clonotype with many counts. V usage is TRBV5-1 and J usage is TRBJ2-7, with D perhaps TRBD2 (6 bases). The CDR3 totals 15 residues. Germline CDR1 SGHRS, CDR2 YFSETQ. The V gene lost 0 bases and the J gene lost 2 bases, with 12 bases spanning the gap. The CDR3 reads CASSLVGGTTYEQYF. The CDR3 DNA sequence: TGCGCCAGCAGCTTGGTAGGCGGGACCACCTACGAGCAGTACTTC.

There are a few counts of this clonotype. The rearrangement joins TRBV2 to TRBJ2-1; TRBD1 agrees at 7 bases. This CDR3 has 12 amino acids. With V trimmed by 10 bases and J by 3 bases, 3 bases remained unmatched. CDR1 and CDR2 from the germline V gene are SNHLY and FYNNEI. The CDR3 DNA is TGTGCCACCCGGGACAGCTACAATGAGCAGTTCTTC. It is translated as CATRDSYNEQFF.

The chain recombines TRBV27 with TRBJ2-7; possibly TRBD1 for D (5 bases). This CDR3 is 15 amino acids long. The germline CDR1 and CDR2 sequences are MNHEY and SMNVEV (reference sequence). V shed 2 bases and J shed 0 bases, with 11 bases lying between them. For the CDR3, the DNA is TGTGCCAGCAGTTTAGTACGGCAGGGCTCCTACGAGCAGTACTTC. Translating it yields CASSLVRQGSYEQYF.